What follows describes a single T cell receptor (beta chain). Its matching antigen is unknown. The source of the sample is a study of vaccination effects on CD4 cells after COVID-19. Study information: Supplemented with 9.5 to 10 IU/ml IL-2 and 10 ug/ml peptides, around 2 million PBMC per well were kept in culture. Study results and caveats: Healthy vaccinees' vaccine-induced clones included only 1 of 255 that recognized common cold coronaviruses. Clones arising from infection and from vaccination showed marked clonal contraction late after vaccination.

Subsequent to a culture period of 10 to 11 days, CD4+ T cells were isolated. The authors replaced half the medium with IL-2 medium on days 3 and 7. Only in-frame clones appear in the TCRdb table, and some are missing; sequencing was by immunoSEQ multiplex PCR. This table has around 60,000 clones, about 83% appearing once. The V gene's germline CDR1 is DFQATT and CDR2 SNEGSKA (reference sequence). V was cut by 4 bases and J by 6 bases, with 4 bases left in between. This CDR3 has 10 amino acids. This TCR came from a human donor who received a COVID-19 vaccine. The sequences come from CD4+ T cells from PBMCs cultured without peptide, collected before COVID-19 vaccination. The chain has TRBV20-1 and TRBJ2-1; D unclear. CDR3 in amino acids: CSAIANEQFF. CDR3 nucleotides: TGCAGTGCTATCGCCAATGAGCAGTTCTTC.